The 24 T cell receptor beta chains below come from one sample, sequenced in a study of regulatory dendritic cells for organ transplantation (TCRdb year 2017). These receptors' antigens are unknown. Sorted T cell subsets were CFSE-labeled and co-cultured for 5 days with allogeneic regulatory or mature dendritic cells at a 1:10 DC:T ratio. Libraries were prepared through the immunoSEQ multiplex PCR assay. Imported from immuneACCESS, the table was reduced by TCRdb to in-frame sequences with V and J called. These copies leave out some clones; in studies compared against another copy, an unresolved V gene accounts for under half, and the cause of the remainder is not known. The sample records fewer than 15,000 clones, about 90% of which are singletons. 0.2% to 0.25% of the sample comes from the top ten. Sequencing was performed on naive CD8+ T cells from blood cultured with regulatory dendritic cells. Per the publication, the cell subset or site label means: CD45RA+ naive T cells. The receptors were sampled from a human donor in good health.

The rearrangement uses TRBV5-6 and TRBJ1-5, with D possibly TRBD1 on 6 matching bases. Trimming stripped 4 bases from V and 4 bases from J, with 9 bases between. Germline CDR1 SGHDT, CDR2 YYEEEE. The CDR3 is 13 amino acids. The CDR3 is CASSITGNQPQHF. The CDR3 nucleotides read TGTGCCAGCAGCATAACAGGGAATCAGCCCCAGCATTTT.

The rearrangement joins TRBV13 to TRBJ1-6; 7 nucleotides match TRBD1. J lost 7 bases, V lost 4 bases, and 4 bases had no gene match. CDR1 PRHDT and CDR2 FYEKMQ come from the germline V gene (reference sequence). This CDR3 is 14 amino acids long. CDR3 in amino acids: CASSSRDSNSPLHF. The CDR3 nucleotides read TGTGCCAGCAGCTCCCGGGACAGCAATTCACCCCTCCACTTT.

This clone was detected only once. The rearrangement uses TRBV7-8 and TRBJ1-5, with 8 bases identical to TRBD1. CDR3 length: 15 residues. V lost 4 bases to trimming and J lost 1 base; unmatched junction nucleotides: 3. Germline V gene lookup returns CDR1 SGHVS and CDR2 FQNEAQ. The CDR3 is CASSSGGGSNQPQHF. The DNA of the CDR3 is TGTGCCAGCAGCTCAGGGGGCGGGAGCAATCAGCCCCAGCATTTT.

Concerning this clone itself: The junction departs from the called germline gene at one end, perhaps through a read error. The same CDR3 is also encoded by other DNA sequences in this sample. The CDR3 here is CASSSADRGLIYGYTF. In DNA, the CDR3 is TGCGCCAGCAGCTCCGCGGACAGGGGGCTTATCTATGGCTACACCTTC. The chain uses TRBV7-8 and TRBJ1-2; 11 bases map to TRBD1. CDR1 and CDR2 (germline): SGHVS, FQNEAQ. The CDR3 is 16 amino acids.

This clone appeared once. V is TRBV19 and J is TRBJ1-3, with D unclear. Germline V gene sequence: CDR1 LNHDA, CDR2 SQIVND (reference sequence). This CDR3 region has 10 residues. V lost 7 bases and J lost 4, with 2 bases in between. CDR3 amino acids: CASTGNTIYF. DNA for the CDR3: TGTGCCAGTACCGGAAACACCATATATTTT.

The rearrangement links TRBV11-2 to TRBJ2-7, with 7 bases lining up with TRBD1. The CDR3 loop spans 14 amino acids. V lost 1 base to trimming and J lost 5 bases; unmatched junction nucleotides: 5. Germline assignment: CDR1 SGHAT and CDR2 FQNNGV. The CDR3: CASSLALDRDEQYF. Here the CDR3 DNA reads TGTGCCAGCAGCTTAGCCCTAGACAGGGACGAGCAGTACTTC.

The chain couples TRBV9 to TRBJ1-3; tentatively, D is TRBD1 (5 bases). The CDR3 sequence is 14 residues long. CDR1 and CDR2 from the germline V gene are SGDLS and YYNGEE. V shed 3 bases and J shed 0 bases, with 7 bases lying between them. CDR3 region: CASSDGTSGNTIYF. The CDR3 coding sequence is TGTGCCAGCAGCGACGGGACCTCTGGAAACACCATATATTTT.

The sample holds one count of this clone. This chain uses TRBV6-5 with TRBJ1-6; maybe TRBD1 (5 bases). Germline V lookup: CDR1 MNHEY, CDR2 SVGAGI. Deletions cut 2 bases from V and 6 bases from J, with 8 bases between. This CDR3 is 14 amino acids long. The CDR3 nucleotides are TGTGCCAGCAGTTACGGGGCAGTTAATTCACCCCTCCACTTT. Translated, it gives CASSYGAVNSPLHF.

The rearrangement links TRBV4-1 to TRBJ1-5, with unresolved D. The CDR3 loop spans 15 amino acids. Germline lookup yields CDR1 MGHRA and CDR2 YSYEKL. Trimming left V 6 bases short and J 7 bases short, with 19 bases between. CDR3 nucleotide sequence: TGCGCCAGCAGGTCCGGGCCCTACTCGGGACAGCCCCAGCATTTT. It specifies CASRSGPYSGQPQHF.

The chain recombines TRBV19 with TRBJ2-1; no clear D. The CDR3 totals 13 residues. The V and J ends lost 2 bases and 5 bases respectively, with 7 bases between them. Germline V gene lookup returns CDR1 LNHDA and CDR2 SQIVND (reference sequence). The chain's CDR3 is CASSISPDNEQFF. DNA for the CDR3: TGTGCCAGTAGTATAAGCCCTGACAATGAGCAGTTCTTC.

V usage is TRBV27 and J usage is TRBJ2-1; 7 nucleotides agree with TRBD2. This CDR3 has 13 amino acids. The trim removed 8 bases at V and 8 bases at J, leaving 9 bases unmatched. Per germline, CDR1 MNHEY and CDR2 SMNVEV (reference sequence). The CDR3 DNA is TGTGCCAGCGGAAACGGGGGGTGGTATGAGCAGTTCTTC. It translates to CASGNGGWYEQFF.

This clone has a single count. This chain connects TRBV29-1 to TRBJ2-1; TRBD2 agrees at 12 bases. This CDR3 has 17 amino acids. The junction had 14 bases not matched to a gene; V was cut back by 3 bases and J by 8 bases. The V gene's germline CDR1 is SQVTM and CDR2 ANQGSEA. Here the CDR3 reads CSVDRSSGGASVHEQFF. In nucleotides, the CDR3 is TGCAGCGTTGATCGATCTAGCGGGGGGGCATCGGTGCATGAGCAGTTCTTC.

V usage is TRBV10-3 and J usage is TRBJ2-3, with D tentatively TRBD2 (6 bases). The length of the CDR3 is 14 residues. V dropped 3 bases and J dropped 2 bases, with 9 bases sitting between them. The germline V gene has CDR1 ENHRY and CDR2 SYGVKD. The DNA for the CDR3 is TGTGCCATCAGTGAACCTAGCGACACAGATACGCAGTATTTT. Translated: CAISEPSDTDTQYF.

This clone was seen more than once but under ten times. The chain employs TRBV2 and TRBJ1-1, with unresolved D. The CDR3 is 13 amino acids. The V and J ends lost 1 base and 7 bases respectively, with 10 bases between them. Germline V lookup: CDR1 SNHLY, CDR2 FYNNEI. This chain's CDR3 is CASSEEGAIEAFF. In nucleotides, the CDR3 is TGTGCCAGCAGTGAAGAGGGAGCAATTGAAGCTTTCTTT. The full variable domain, in which reference TRBV2 and TRBJ1-1 provide the parts outside the CDR3, is EPEVTQTPSHQVTQMGQEVILRCVPISNHLYFYWYRQILGQKVEFLVSFYNNEISEKSEIFDDQFSVERPDGSNFTLKIRSTKLEDSAMYFCASSEEGAIEAFFGQGTRLTVV.

The V call is TRBV4-1, the J call TRBJ1-2; 8 nucleotides align to TRBD1. CDR3 length equals 14 residues. The junction had 7 bases not matched to a gene; V was cut back by 4 bases and J by 6 bases. CDR1 is MGHRA and CDR2 is YSYEKL in the germline V gene. Here the CDR3 DNA reads TGCGCCAGCAGCCCTGAGACAGGGGTCCATGGCTACACCTTC. Translation: CASSPETGVHGYTF.

This clone was observed a handful of times. The gene calls are TRBV19 and TRBJ1-6; D not resolved. V was cut by 3 bases and J by 15 bases, with 15 bases left in between. The CDR3 extends over 13 amino acids. The germline gives CDR1 LNHDA, CDR2 SQIVND (reference sequence). As DNA, the CDR3 is TGTGCCAGTAGTATGCGTGCCGGGTCAGACCTCCACTTT. This encodes CASSMRAGSDLHF.

This clone has more than one count but fewer than ten. J is TRBJ1-3 and V is TRBV29-1; D is possibly TRBD1 (5 bases). This CDR3 spans 14 amino acids. Germline CDR1 and CDR2: SQVTM and ANQGSEA. Trimming stripped 6 bases from V and 0 bases from J, with 12 bases between. The CDR3 DNA follows: TGCAGCGTCGATGGGACGGTCTCTGGAAACACCATATATTTT. Its protein product is CSVDGTVSGNTIYF.

This clone was recorded once. The V and J genes are TRBV7-9 and TRBJ1-2; D is undetermined. CDR3 length: 16 amino acids. Germline CDR1 is SEHNR and CDR2 is FQNEAQ (reference sequence). V dropped 5 bases and J dropped 5 bases, with 21 bases sitting between them. DNA for the CDR3: TGTGCCAGCAGCGGGATTAGGTCCGAAGTTGGTTATGGCTACACCTTC. Translating it yields CASSGIRSEVGYGYTF.

Only one count was recorded for this clone. The rearrangement uses TRBV9 and TRBJ2-1; 9 positions agree with TRBD2. The CDR3 sequence is 13 residues long. Germline CDR1 SGDLS, CDR2 YYNGEE. Unmatched junction bases numbered 1, after V lost 0 bases and J lost 9 bases. Here the CDR3 reads CASSVGTSVEQFF. CDR3 bases: TGTGCCAGCAGCGTAGGGACTAGCGTTGAGCAGTTCTTC.

This chain joins TRBV7-9 and TRBJ1-1; TRBD1 might be the D (5 bases). Germline loops: CDR1 SEHNR, CDR2 FQNEAQ (reference sequence). The V end was cut by 5 bases, the J end by 6 bases, with 22 bases between. This CDR3 contains 16 residues. The chain's CDR3 is CASSDNQGPRTSEAFF. DNA of the CDR3: TGTGCCAGCAGCGATAACCAGGGCCCCAGGACTTCTGAAGCTTTCTTT.

The chain links TRBV28 to TRBJ2-5; D unclear. Germline V lookup: CDR1 MDHEN, CDR2 SYDVKM. This CDR3 contains 11 residues. V dropped 2 bases and J dropped 5 bases, with 3 bases sitting between them. The CDR3 sequence is CASSLSETQYF. Here the CDR3 DNA reads TGTGCCAGCAGTTTAAGCGAGACCCAGTACTTC.

This sequence joins TRBV28 and TRBJ2-7, with D possibly TRBD1 on 5 matching bases. The CDR3 contains 15 residues. Germline-derived CDR1 and CDR2 are MDHEN and SYDVKM. Trimming removed 5 bases from V and 0 bases from J, with 14 bases in between. CDR3 amino acids: CASSTPQGSSYEQYF. CDR3 coding DNA: TGTGCCAGCAGTACCCCCCAGGGTAGCTCCTACGAGCAGTACTTC.

The gene calls are TRBV30 and TRBJ2-1; no firm D call. This CDR3 region has 10 residues. Germline V gene lookup returns CDR1 GTSNPN and CDR2 SVGIG (reference sequence). Trimming shortened V by 5 bases and J by 5 bases, and 4 bases separated the two germline ends. In DNA, the CDR3 is TGTGCCTGGGGCCACAATGAGCAGTTCTTC. Amino acid sequence: CAWGHNEQFF. The variable domain in full, with the rest retrieved from reference TRBV30 and TRBJ2-1, is SQTIHQWPATLVQPVGSPLSLECTVEGTSNPNLYWYRQAAGRGLQLLFYSVGIGQISSEVPQNLSASRPQDRQFILSSKKLLLSDSGFYLCAWGHNEQFFGPGTRLTVL.

V is TRBV11-2 and J is TRBJ1-5; possibly TRBD1 for D (5 bases). The CDR3 is 19 amino acids. V lost 0 bases to trimming and J lost 3 bases, with 21 bases between them. CDR1 and CDR2 from the germline V gene are SGHAT and FQNNGV. The CDR3 region is CASSLDLALPGAPNQPQHF. Here the CDR3 DNA reads TGTGCCAGCAGCTTAGATTTGGCCCTCCCCGGGGCCCCCAATCAGCCCCAGCATTTT.